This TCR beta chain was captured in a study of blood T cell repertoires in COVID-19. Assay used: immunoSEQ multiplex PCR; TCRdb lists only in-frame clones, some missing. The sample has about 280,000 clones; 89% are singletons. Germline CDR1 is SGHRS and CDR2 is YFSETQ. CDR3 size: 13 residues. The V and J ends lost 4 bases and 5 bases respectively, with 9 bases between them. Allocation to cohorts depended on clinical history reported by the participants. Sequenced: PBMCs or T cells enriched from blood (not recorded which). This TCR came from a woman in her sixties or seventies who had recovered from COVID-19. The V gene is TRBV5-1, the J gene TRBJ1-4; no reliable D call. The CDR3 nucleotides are TGCGCCAGCAGCATTGAGACAAATGAAAAACTGTTTTTT. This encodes CASSIETNEKLFF.